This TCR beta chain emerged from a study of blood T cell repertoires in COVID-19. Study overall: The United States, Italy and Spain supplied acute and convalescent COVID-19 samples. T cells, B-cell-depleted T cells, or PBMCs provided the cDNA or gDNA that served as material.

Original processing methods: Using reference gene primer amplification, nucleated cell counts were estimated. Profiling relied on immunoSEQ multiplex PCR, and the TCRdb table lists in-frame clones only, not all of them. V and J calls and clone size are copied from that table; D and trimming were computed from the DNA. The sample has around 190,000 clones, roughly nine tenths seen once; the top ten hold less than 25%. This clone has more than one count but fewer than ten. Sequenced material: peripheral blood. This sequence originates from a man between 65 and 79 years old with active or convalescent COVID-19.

CDR3 residues: CASSLSAAYSTDTQYF. The CDR3, as DNA: TGTGCCAGCAGCTTGTCGGCGGCATACAGCACAGATACGCAGTATTTT. V is TRBV5-4 and J is TRBJ2-3; no firm D call. This CDR3 is 16 amino acids long. Germline V lookup: CDR1 SGHNT, CDR2 YYREEE (reference sequence). The germline V and J ends were trimmed by 1 base and 0 bases, with 12 bases remaining between them.